A selection of T cell receptor beta chains follows, all from one sample in a study of blood T cell repertoires in COVID-19. Assay used: immunoSEQ multiplex PCR; TCRdb lists only in-frame clones, some missing. Of some 150,000 clones listed, approximately 81% were seen once; the top ten hold more than 7.5%. Sequencing input: peripheral blood. These receptors all come from an older woman with active or convalescent COVID-19. The CDR3 runs from the conserved cysteine through the conserved F or W. A D gene is named only where the DNA matches it firmly. Clone sizes are given selectively: once, few, many, or a class where the clone is expanded.

v_call: TRBV7-9
d_call: -
j_call: TRBJ1-1
clone_size: -
cdr3_aa: CASSPPMNTEAFF
cdr3_nt: TGTGCCAGCAGCCCCCCCATGAACACTGAAGCTTTCTTT

v_call: TRBV6-6
d_call: TRBD1
j_call: TRBJ1-2
clone_size: few
cdr3_aa: CASSYSAGGENGYTF
cdr3_nt: TGTGCCAGCAGTTACTCGGCAGGGGGCGAGAACGGCTACACCTTC

v_call: TRBV7-2
d_call: -
j_call: TRBJ1-1
clone_size: -
cdr3_aa: CASSLEVWTELSNTEAFF
cdr3_nt: TGTGCCAGCAGCTTGGAGGTTTGGACAGAATTATCTAACACTGAAGCTTTCTTT

v_call: TRBV5-1
d_call: -
j_call: TRBJ1-5
clone_size: -
cdr3_aa: CASSLAGNEVQPQHF
cdr3_nt: TGCGCCAGCAGCTTGGCGGGGAACGAGGTCCAGCCCCAGCATTTT

v_call: TRBV28
d_call: TRBD1
j_call: TRBJ1-5
clone_size: -
cdr3_aa: CASSPGGRGQPQHF
cdr3_nt: TGTGCCAGCAGTCCAGGGGGAAGGGGTCAGCCCCAGCATTTT

v_call: TRBV4-1
d_call: -
j_call: TRBJ1-2
clone_size: -
cdr3_aa: CASSLPPEGSAGYTF
cdr3_nt: TGCGCCAGCAGCCTCCCCCCAGAGGGCTCGGCTGGCTACACCTTC

v_call: TRBV7-9
d_call: TRBD2
j_call: TRBJ2-7
clone_size: many
cdr3_aa: CASSLGLSGRADEQYF
cdr3_nt: TGTGCCAGCAGCTTAGGCCTTAGCGGGAGGGCCGACGAGCAGTACTTC

v_call: TRBV11-3
d_call: -
j_call: TRBJ2-1
clone_size: -
cdr3_aa: CASSLGQGEGEEQFF
cdr3_nt: TGTGCCAGCAGCTTAGGCCAGGGTGAAGGTGAGGAGCAGTTCTTC

v_call: TRBV14
d_call: -
j_call: TRBJ2-5
clone_size: few
cdr3_aa: CASSRGGRSQETQYF
cdr3_nt: TGTGCCAGCAGCCGCGGTGGCCGTTCCCAAGAGACCCAGTACTTC

v_call: TRBV11-2
d_call: -
j_call: TRBJ2-1
clone_size: few
cdr3_aa: CASSHRGARMNNEQFF
cdr3_nt: TGTGCCAGCAGCCATCGGGGAGCGAGGATGAACAATGAGCAGTTCTTC

v_call: TRBV2
d_call: -
j_call: TRBJ1-6
clone_size: -
cdr3_aa: CASTATANYNSPLHF
cdr3_nt: TGTGCCAGCACTGCGACAGCTAATTATAATTCACCCCTCCACTTT

v_call: TRBV28
d_call: TRBD2
j_call: TRBJ2-7
clone_size: -
cdr3_aa: CASSLYSGNYYEQYF
cdr3_nt: TGTGCCAGCAGTTTATATAGCGGGAACTACTACGAGCAGTACTTC

v_call: TRBV18
d_call: -
j_call: TRBJ1-6
clone_size: -
cdr3_aa: CASSPTSSYNSPLHF
cdr3_nt: TGTGCCAGCTCGCCCACTAGCTCCTATAATTCACCCCTCCACTTT

v_call: TRBV21-1
d_call: -
j_call: TRBJ2-7
clone_size: -
cdr3_aa: CASSKKGKGGRASYEQYF
cdr3_nt: TGTGCCAGCAGCAAAAAGGGAAAGGGAGGGAGGGCATCCTACGAGCAGTACTTC

v_call: TRBV5-1
d_call: TRBD1
j_call: TRBJ1-1
clone_size: -
cdr3_aa: CASSFGQGGTEAFF
cdr3_nt: TGCGCCAGCAGCTTTGGACAGGGAGGCACTGAAGCTTTCTTT

v_call: TRBV18
d_call: -
j_call: TRBJ1-1
clone_size: -
cdr3_aa: CASSPRLNTEAFF
cdr3_nt: TGTGCCAGCTCACCACGGCTGAACACTGAAGCTTTCTTT

v_call: TRBV6-1
d_call: -
j_call: TRBJ1-4
clone_size: -
cdr3_aa: CASSERGGGEEKLFF
cdr3_nt: TGTGCCAGCAGTGAACGGGGCGGAGGGGAGGAAAAACTGTTTTTT

v_call: TRBV19
d_call: -
j_call: TRBJ1-1
clone_size: few
cdr3_aa: CATVGERIEAFF
cdr3_nt: TGTGCCACCGTAGGGGAACGGATAGAAGCTTTCTTT

v_call: TRBV6-6
d_call: TRBD1
j_call: TRBJ1-2
clone_size: -
cdr3_aa: CATEFGTERYGYTF
cdr3_nt: TGTGCCACGGAATTTGGGACAGAGCGATATGGCTACACCTTC

v_call: TRBV27
d_call: TRBD1
j_call: TRBJ1-3
clone_size: -
cdr3_aa: CASSLRQGRTIYF
cdr3_nt: TGTGCCAGCAGCCTGCGACAGGGGAGGACCATATATTTT

v_call: TRBV10-1
d_call: TRBD1
j_call: TRBJ1-1
clone_size: -
cdr3_aa: CASSESGTGYRAFF
cdr3_nt: TGCGCCAGCAGTGAGTCCGGGACAGGGTATAGGGCTTTCTTT

v_call: TRBV18
d_call: TRBD2
j_call: TRBJ2-1
clone_size: -
cdr3_aa: CASSIPGLAGTNVQFF
cdr3_nt: TGTGCCAGCTCAATACCGGGACTAGCGGGGACCAATGTGCAGTTCTTC

v_call: TRBV6-1
d_call: -
j_call: TRBJ1-5
clone_size: -
cdr3_aa: CASSYADSNQPQHF
cdr3_nt: TGTGCCAGCAGTTATGCAGATAGCAATCAGCCCCAGCATTTT

v_call: TRBV3-1/TRBV3-2
d_call: -
j_call: TRBJ1-6
clone_size: -
cdr3_aa: CASSPRGGAPTYSPLHF
cdr3_nt: TGTGCCAGCAGCCCCCGCGGGGGCGCGCCGACCTATTCACCCCTCCACTTT

v_call: TRBV7-3
d_call: -
j_call: TRBJ2-3
clone_size: -
cdr3_aa: CASSRDGGSPDTQYF
cdr3_nt: TGTGCCAGCAGCCGGGACGGAGGGTCCCCAGATACGCAGTATTTT

v_call: TRBV5-5
d_call: -
j_call: TRBJ2-1
clone_size: -
cdr3_aa: CASSLAQGTTYEQFF
cdr3_nt: TGTGCCAGCAGCTTGGCTCAGGGGACCACGTATGAGCAGTTCTTC

v_call: TRBV20-1
d_call: -
j_call: TRBJ2-3
clone_size: -
cdr3_aa: CSASRLPSGDTQYF
cdr3_nt: TGCAGTGCTAGTCGCCTTCCCTCGGGTGATACGCAGTATTTT

v_call: TRBV30
d_call: -
j_call: TRBJ1-2
clone_size: few
cdr3_aa: CAWSGGDGFNYGYTF
cdr3_nt: TGTGCCTGGAGTGGGGGGGACGGATTTAACTATGGCTACACCTTC

v_call: TRBV7-8
d_call: TRBD2
j_call: TRBJ2-3
clone_size: once
cdr3_aa: CASSFTLTSGATDTQYF
cdr3_nt: TGTGCCAGCAGCTTCACGCTAACTAGCGGGGCTACAGATACGCAGTATTTT

v_call: TRBV19
d_call: -
j_call: TRBJ1-2
clone_size: -
cdr3_aa: CASSIRANYGYTF
cdr3_nt: TGTGCCAGTAGTATCCGGGCTAACTATGGCTACACCTTC

v_call: TRBV7-2
d_call: -
j_call: TRBJ1-1
clone_size: -
cdr3_aa: CASSLGANTEAFF
cdr3_nt: TGTGCCAGCAGCTTAGGGGCGAACACTGAAGCTTTCTTT

v_call: TRBV19
d_call: TRBD2
j_call: TRBJ2-6
clone_size: -
cdr3_aa: CASSIGPGGGPSGANVLTF
cdr3_nt: TGTGCCAGTAGTATAGGGCCGGGCGGGGGGCCCTCGGGGGCCAACGTCCTGACTTTC

v_call: TRBV30
d_call: TRBD1
j_call: TRBJ1-5
clone_size: -
cdr3_aa: CAWRPRGENQPQHF
cdr3_nt: TGTGCCTGGAGGCCCAGGGGGGAGAATCAGCCCCAGCATTTT

v_call: TRBV27
d_call: -
j_call: TRBJ2-2
clone_size: -
cdr3_aa: CASSLWAGLGGELFF
cdr3_nt: TGTGCCAGCAGTTTATGGGCGGGGCTAGGAGGGGAGCTGTTTTTT

v_call: TRBV28
d_call: -
j_call: TRBJ2-3
clone_size: -
cdr3_aa: CASSFSRDSTDTQYF
cdr3_nt: TGTGCCAGCAGTTTCTCCCGCGATAGCACAGATACGCAGTATTTT

v_call: TRBV7-9
d_call: TRBD1
j_call: TRBJ1-1
clone_size: -
cdr3_aa: CASRDRDTEAFF
cdr3_nt: TGTGCCAGCAGGGACAGGGACACTGAAGCTTTCTTT

v_call: TRBV2
d_call: TRBD2
j_call: TRBJ2-1
clone_size: few
cdr3_aa: CASSLLAGVVDEQFF
cdr3_nt: TGTGCCAGCTCCCTGCTAGCGGGGGTGGTAGATGAGCAGTTCTTC

v_call: TRBV5-8
d_call: -
j_call: TRBJ1-2
clone_size: -
cdr3_aa: CASRLDSPRNYGYTF
cdr3_nt: TGTGCCAGCAGGCTGGACAGTCCAAGAAACTATGGCTACACCTTC

v_call: TRBV5-4
d_call: -
j_call: TRBJ1-4
clone_size: -
cdr3_aa: CASSLGGGSLTNEKLFF
cdr3_nt: TGTGCCAGCAGCTTGGGGGGAGGGTCGTTAACTAATGAAAAACTGTTTTTT

v_call: TRBV5-1
d_call: -
j_call: TRBJ1-3
clone_size: few
cdr3_aa: CASSLGSSGNTIYF
cdr3_nt: TGCGCCAGCAGCTTGGGCAGCTCTGGAAACACCATATATTTT

v_call: TRBV7-2
d_call: -
j_call: TRBJ2-3
clone_size: -
cdr3_aa: CASSPFPRGTDTQYF
cdr3_nt: TGTGCCAGCAGCCCGTTTCCTCGCGGGACAGATACGCAGTATTTT

v_call: TRBV10-1
d_call: -
j_call: TRBJ1-1
clone_size: -
cdr3_aa: CARERGQLNTEAFF
cdr3_nt: TGCGCCAGAGAGAGAGGACAACTGAACACTGAAGCTTTCTTT